Given below is one T cell receptor (beta chain) in context. As yet, its antigen is unknown. Time point of the sample: baseline pretreatment blood. Treatment defined: 15 Gy SBRT to primary tumor, nephrectomy 4 weeks later. Radiation-treated patients gave blood at baseline, week 2 and week 4. The tumor was a clear cell renal cell carcinoma. Libraries were prepared by immunoSEQ multiplex PCR; TCRdb keeps only in-frame clonotypes and omits some of them. This sample has about 130,000 clones; roughly 88% occur once, and the top ten carry around 11%. Trimming cost V 0 bases and J 6 bases; bases outside gene matches: 3. This CDR3 contains 16 residues. This sample was taken from a study of radiation and T cells in renal cell carcinoma. Study details: Nephrectomy followed 15 Gy stereotactic body radiation by 4 weeks.

General study results and limits: From baseline, blood top tumor clonotypes peaked at 2 weeks post-radiation.

The receptor was derived from a woman aged 45 to 65 with renal cell carcinoma. The material was blood, obtained from a patient whose treatment included radiotherapy and nephrectomy. This chain links TRBV23-1 with TRBJ2-1; TRBD2 aligns across 12 bases. TRBV23-1 is recorded as an ORF, its role being uncertain. The CDR3 loop is CASSQSGLAGFNEQFF. The CDR3 DNA is TGCGCCAGCAGTCAATCCGGACTAGCGGGGTTCAATGAGCAGTTCTTC.